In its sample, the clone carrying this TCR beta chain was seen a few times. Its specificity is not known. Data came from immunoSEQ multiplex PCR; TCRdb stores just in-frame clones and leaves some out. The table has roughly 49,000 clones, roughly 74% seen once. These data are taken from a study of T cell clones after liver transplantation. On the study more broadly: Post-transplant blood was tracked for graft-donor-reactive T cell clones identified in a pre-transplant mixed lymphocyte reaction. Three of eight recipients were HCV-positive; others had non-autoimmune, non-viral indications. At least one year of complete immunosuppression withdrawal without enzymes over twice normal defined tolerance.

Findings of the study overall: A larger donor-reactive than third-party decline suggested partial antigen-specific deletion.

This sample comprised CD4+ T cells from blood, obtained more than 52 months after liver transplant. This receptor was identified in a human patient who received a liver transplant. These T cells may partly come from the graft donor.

The CDR3 sequence is CASSSRGAGGSGETQYF. In DNA form, the CDR3 reads TGTGCCAGCAGCTCTCGGGGAGCGGGGGGATCAGGGGAGACCCAGTACTTC. The chain couples TRBV9 to TRBJ2-5, with 9 nucleotides matching TRBD2. Trimming cost V 4 bases and J 5 bases; bases outside gene matches: 15. The CDR3 consists of 17 residues. CDR1 and CDR2 (germline): SGDLS, YYNGEE.